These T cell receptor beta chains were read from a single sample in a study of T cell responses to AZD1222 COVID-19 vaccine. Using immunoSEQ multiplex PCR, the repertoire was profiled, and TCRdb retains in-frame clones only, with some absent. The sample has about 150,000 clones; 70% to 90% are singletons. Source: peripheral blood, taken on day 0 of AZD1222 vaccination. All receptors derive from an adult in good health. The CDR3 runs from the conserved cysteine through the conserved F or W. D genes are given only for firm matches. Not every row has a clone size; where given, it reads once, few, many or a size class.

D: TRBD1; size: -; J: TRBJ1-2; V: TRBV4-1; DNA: TGCGCCAGCAGGACGGAAGCCAGGGGGCTCGGCTACACCTTC; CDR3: CASRTEARGLGYTF
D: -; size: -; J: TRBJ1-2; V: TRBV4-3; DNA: TGCGCCAGCAGCCATTTCAGAGTACCGTCCTATGGCTACACCTTC; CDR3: CASSHFRVPSYGYTF
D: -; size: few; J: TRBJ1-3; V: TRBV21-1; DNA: TGTGCCAGCAGCCAGCGGGGCCCCGGATCCGGAAACACCATATATTTT; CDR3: CASSQRGPGSGNTIYF
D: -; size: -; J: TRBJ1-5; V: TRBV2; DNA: TGTGCCAGCAAGAGCGAGTCGGGCAATCAGCCCCAGCATTTT; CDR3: CASKSESGNQPQHF
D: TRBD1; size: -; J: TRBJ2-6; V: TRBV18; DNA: TGTGCCAGCTCAGCAGACAGGGCCGCTGGGGCCAACGTCCTGACTTTC; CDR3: CASSADRAAGANVLTF
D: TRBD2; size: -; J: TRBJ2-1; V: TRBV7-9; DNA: TGTGCCAGCAGCTCAGGACTAGCGGGAGGGCCAGATGAGCAGTTCTTC; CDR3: CASSSGLAGGPDEQFF
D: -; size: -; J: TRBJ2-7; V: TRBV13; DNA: TGTGCCAGCCAAACTGGAGGGCCTCTACGAGAGGGTGAGCAGTACTTC; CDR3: CASQTGGPLREGEQYF
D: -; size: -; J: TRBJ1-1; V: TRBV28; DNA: TGTGCCAGCAGTTTAGCGAACACTGAAGCTTTCTTT; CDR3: CASSLANTEAFF
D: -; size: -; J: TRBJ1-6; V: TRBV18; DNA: TGTGCCAGCTCTCAAGACAATTCACCCCTCCACTTT; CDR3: CASSQDNSPLHF
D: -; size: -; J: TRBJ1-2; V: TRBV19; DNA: TGTGCCAGTAGTACAGCCGGGACACCGGTTGGCTACACCTTC; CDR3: CASSTAGTPVGYTF
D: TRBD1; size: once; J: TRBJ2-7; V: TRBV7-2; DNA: TGTGCCAGCAGCCTAGATCCGGGACAGCACTACGAGCAGTACTTC; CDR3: CASSLDPGQHYEQYF
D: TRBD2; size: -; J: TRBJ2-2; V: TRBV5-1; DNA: TGCGCCAGCAGCCTGAGGACTAGCGGGAGGGGCGGGGAGCTGTTTTTT; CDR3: CASSLRTSGRGGELFF
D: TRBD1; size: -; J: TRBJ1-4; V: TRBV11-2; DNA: TGTGCCAGCAGGCGCCCGGGACAGGGTTTAGGGAACGAAAAACTGTTTTTT; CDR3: CASRRPGQGLGNEKLFF
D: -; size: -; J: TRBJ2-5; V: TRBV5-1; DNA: TGCGCCAGCACCTTACAGGGTGAAGAGACCCAGTACTTC; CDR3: CASTLQGEETQYF
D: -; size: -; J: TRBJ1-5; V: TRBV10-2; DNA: TGCGCCAGCAGTGTTACGGTGGAGCAGCCCCAGCATTTT; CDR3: CASSVTVEQPQHF
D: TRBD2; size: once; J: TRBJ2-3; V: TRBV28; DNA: TGTGCCAGCAGTTGGACCATGACTAGCGGAGCGAGCACAGATACGCAGTATTTT; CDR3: CASSWTMTSGASTDTQYF
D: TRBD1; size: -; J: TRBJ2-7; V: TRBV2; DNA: TGTGCCAGCAGTCTCGAGACAGGGTTCCACGAGCAGTACTTC; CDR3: CASSLETGFHEQYF
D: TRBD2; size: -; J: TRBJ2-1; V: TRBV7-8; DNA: TGTGCCAGCAGCTTAAGTCGTCTAGCGGTCTCCTACAATGAGCAGTTCTTC; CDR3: CASSLSRLAVSYNEQFF
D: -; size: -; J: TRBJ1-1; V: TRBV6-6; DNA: TGTGCCAGCAGCCCCTTTACGCCTGAAGCTTTCTTT; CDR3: CASSPFTPEAFF
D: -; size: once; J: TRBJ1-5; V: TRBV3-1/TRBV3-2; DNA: TGTGCCAGCAGCCAAGATTCCCCCAAAAAAGGTAGCAATCAGCCCCAGCATTTT; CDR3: CASSQDSPKKGSNQPQHF
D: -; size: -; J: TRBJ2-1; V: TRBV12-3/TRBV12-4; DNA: TGTGCCAGCAGCCGCGGCCCCTACAATGAGCAGTTCTTC; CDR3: CASSRGPYNEQFF
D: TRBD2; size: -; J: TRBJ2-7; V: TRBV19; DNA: TGTGCCAGTAAACCTAGCGGGAGTCGGGTCGAGCAGTACTTC; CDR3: CASKPSGSRVEQYF
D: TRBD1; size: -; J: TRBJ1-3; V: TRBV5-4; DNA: TGTGCCAGCAGCGAGGGACAGACTCGCTCTGGAAACACCATATATTTT; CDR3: CASSEGQTRSGNTIYF
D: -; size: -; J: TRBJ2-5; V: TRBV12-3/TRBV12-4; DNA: TGTGCCAGCAGTTTTTCGGAGACCCAGTACTTC; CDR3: CASSFSETQYF
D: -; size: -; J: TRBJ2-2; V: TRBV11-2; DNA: TGTGCCAGCAGCTTAGTATCCACGGGCCGTGGGACCGGGGAGCTGTTTTTT; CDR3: CASSLVSTGRGTGELFF
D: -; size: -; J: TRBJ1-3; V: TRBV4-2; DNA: TGTGCCAGCAGCCATTCTTCCCGGGGGCTCTCTGGAAACACCATATATTTT; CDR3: CASSHSSRGLSGNTIYF
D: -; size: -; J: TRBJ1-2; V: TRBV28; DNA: TGTGCCAGCAGTCTATACAGGGAATCCTATGGCTACACCTTC; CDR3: CASSLYRESYGYTF
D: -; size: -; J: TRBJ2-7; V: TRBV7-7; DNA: TGTGCCAGCAGCCCCGGGGGTAGCGGAGGCGGATACGAGCAGTACTTC; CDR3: CASSPGGSGGGYEQYF
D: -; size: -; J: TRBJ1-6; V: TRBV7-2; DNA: TGTGCCAGCAGCTCGAGCAGGGGAAGCAATTCACCCCTCCACTTT; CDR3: CASSSSRGSNSPLHF
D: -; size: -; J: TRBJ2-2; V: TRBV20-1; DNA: TGCAGTGCTAGTGGGCATGAGAGGTCGGGCACCGGGGAGCTGTTTTTT; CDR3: CSASGHERSGTGELFF
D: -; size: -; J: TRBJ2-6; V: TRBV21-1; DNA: TGTGCCAGCAGCAAAACAGGGGAGAGCTCTGGGGCCAACGTCCTGACTTTC; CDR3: CASSKTGESSGANVLTF
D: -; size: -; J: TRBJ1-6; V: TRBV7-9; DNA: TGTGCCAGCAGGAATACAGGGAGATCACCCCTCCACTTT; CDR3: CASRNTGRSPLHF
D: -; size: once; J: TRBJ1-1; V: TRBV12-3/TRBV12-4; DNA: TGTGCCAGCAGTCCCCCTGGGGAGGCTTTCTTT; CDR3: CASSPPGEAFF
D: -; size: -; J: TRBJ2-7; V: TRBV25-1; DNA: TGTGCCAGCACTCAAGAGACAGGTTACGAGCAGTACTTC; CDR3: CASTQETGYEQYF
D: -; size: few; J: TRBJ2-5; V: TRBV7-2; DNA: TGTGCCAGCAGCTCGACGGGTGGTCAAGAGACCCAGTACTTC; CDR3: CASSSTGGQETQYF
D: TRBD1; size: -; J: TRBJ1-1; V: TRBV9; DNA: TGTGCCAGCAGGGGACAGGTGGACACTGAAGCTTTCTTT; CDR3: CASRGQVDTEAFF
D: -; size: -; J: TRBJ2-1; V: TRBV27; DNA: TGTGCCAGCAGTCGATATCGTAATGAGCAGTTCTTC; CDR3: CASSRYRNEQFF
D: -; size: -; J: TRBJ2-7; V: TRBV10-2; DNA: TGCGCCAGCAGTGATTTCCCAGGGAAGGGCGAGCAGTACTTC; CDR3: CASSDFPGKGEQYF
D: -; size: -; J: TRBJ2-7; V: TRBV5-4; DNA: TGTGCCAGCAGCTTGGGCACTACCCCCTACGAGCAGTACTTC; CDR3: CASSLGTTPYEQYF
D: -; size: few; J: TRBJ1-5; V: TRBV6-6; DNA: TGTGCCAGCAGTTACGCAGATAGCAATCAGCCCCAGCATTTT; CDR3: CASSYADSNQPQHF
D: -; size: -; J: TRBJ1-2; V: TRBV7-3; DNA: TGTGCCAGCAGCTCCCCGGGGGCAGAGAAAGGCTATGGCTACACCTTC; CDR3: CASSSPGAEKGYGYTF